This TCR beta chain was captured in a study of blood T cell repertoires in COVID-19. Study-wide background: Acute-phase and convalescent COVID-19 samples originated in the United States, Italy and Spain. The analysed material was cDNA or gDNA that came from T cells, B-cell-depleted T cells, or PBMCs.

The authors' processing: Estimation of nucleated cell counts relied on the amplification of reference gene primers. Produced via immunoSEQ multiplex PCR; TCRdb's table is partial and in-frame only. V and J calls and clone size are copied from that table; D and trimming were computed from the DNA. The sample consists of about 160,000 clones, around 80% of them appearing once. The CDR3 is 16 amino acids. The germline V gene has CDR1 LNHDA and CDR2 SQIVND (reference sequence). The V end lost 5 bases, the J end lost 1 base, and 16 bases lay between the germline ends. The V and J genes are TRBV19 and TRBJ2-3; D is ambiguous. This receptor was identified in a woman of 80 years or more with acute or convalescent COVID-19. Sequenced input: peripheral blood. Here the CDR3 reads CASSPTSTSGTDTQYF. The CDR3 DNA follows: TGTGCCAGTAGTCCTACGAGTACGTCTGGCACAGATACGCAGTATTTT.